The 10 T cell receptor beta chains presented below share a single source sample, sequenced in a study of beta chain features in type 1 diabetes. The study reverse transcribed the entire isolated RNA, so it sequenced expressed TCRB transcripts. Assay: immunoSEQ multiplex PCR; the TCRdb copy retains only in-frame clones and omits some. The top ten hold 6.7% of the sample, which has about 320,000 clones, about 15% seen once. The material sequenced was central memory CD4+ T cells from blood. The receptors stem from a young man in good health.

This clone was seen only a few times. The CDR3 reads CASSLGGSGGSDTQYF. The DNA of the CDR3 is TGTGCCAGCAGCTTAGGCGGTAGCGGGGGGTCAGATACGCAGTATTTT. V gene TRBV7-2 combines with J gene TRBJ2-3; TRBD2 matches 10 bases. CDR1 is SGHTA, CDR2 FQGNSA, per germline. V was clipped by 1 base and J by 4 bases; unmatched bases: 5. This CDR3 has 16 amino acids. The whole variable domain, filled in from reference TRBV7-2 and TRBJ2-3, reads GAGVSQSPSNKVTEKGKDVELRCDPISGHTALYWYRQSLGQGLEFLIYFQGNSAPDKSGLPSDRFSAERTGGSVSTLTIQRTQQEDSAVYLCASSLGGSGGSDTQYFGPGTRLTVL.

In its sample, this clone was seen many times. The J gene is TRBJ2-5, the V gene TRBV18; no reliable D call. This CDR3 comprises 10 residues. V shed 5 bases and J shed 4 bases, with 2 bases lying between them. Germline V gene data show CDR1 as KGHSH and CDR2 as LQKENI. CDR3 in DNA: TGTGCCAGCTCAGCAGAGACCCAGTACTTC. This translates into CASSAETQYF.

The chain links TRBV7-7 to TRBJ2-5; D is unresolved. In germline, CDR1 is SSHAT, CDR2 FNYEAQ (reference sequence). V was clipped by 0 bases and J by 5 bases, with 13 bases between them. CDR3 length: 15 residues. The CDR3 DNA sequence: TGTGCCAGCAGCTTAGCCCCGACGGTTAGGGAGACCCAGTACTTC. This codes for CASSLAPTVRETQYF.

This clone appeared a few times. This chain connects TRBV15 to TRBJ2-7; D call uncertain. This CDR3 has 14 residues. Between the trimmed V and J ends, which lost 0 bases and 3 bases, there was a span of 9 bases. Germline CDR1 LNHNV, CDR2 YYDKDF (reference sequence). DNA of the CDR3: TGTGCCACCAGCAGAGAAAGAGCCGGCTACGAGCAGTACTTC. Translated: CATSRERAGYEQYF.

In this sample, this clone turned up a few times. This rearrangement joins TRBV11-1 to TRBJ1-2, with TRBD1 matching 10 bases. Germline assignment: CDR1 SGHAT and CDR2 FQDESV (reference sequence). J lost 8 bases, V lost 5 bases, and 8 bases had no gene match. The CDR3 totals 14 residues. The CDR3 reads CASSPRTGGGGYTF. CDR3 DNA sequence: TGTGCCAGCAGCCCCAGGACAGGGGGAGGAGGCTACACCTTC.

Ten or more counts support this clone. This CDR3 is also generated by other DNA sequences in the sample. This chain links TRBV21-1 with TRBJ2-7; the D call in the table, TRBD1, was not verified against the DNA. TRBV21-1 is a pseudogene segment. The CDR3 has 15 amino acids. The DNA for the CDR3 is TGTGCCAGCGCCCTGTCGACAGGGGGTTTTTACGAGCAGTACGTC. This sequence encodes CASALSTGGFYEQYV.

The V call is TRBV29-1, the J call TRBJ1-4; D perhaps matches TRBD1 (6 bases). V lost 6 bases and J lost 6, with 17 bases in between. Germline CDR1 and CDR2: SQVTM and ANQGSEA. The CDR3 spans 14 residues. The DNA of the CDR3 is TGCAGCGTAGGGGACACCCCGTTTGATGAAAAACTGTTTTTT. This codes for CSVGDTPFDEKLFF.

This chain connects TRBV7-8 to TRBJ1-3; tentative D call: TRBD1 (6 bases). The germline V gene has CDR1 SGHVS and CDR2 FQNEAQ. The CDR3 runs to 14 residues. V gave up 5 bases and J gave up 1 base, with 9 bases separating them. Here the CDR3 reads CASSGRGSGNTIYF. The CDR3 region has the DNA TGTGCCAGCAGCGGGAGGGGGTCTGGAAACACCATATATTTT.

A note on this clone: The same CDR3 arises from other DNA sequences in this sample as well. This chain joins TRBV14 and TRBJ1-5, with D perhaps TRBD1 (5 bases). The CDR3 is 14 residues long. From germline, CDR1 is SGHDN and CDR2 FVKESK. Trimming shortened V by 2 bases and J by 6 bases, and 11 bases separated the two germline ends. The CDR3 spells CASSQLGVGQPQHF. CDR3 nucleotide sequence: TGTGCCAGCAGCCAATTGGGGGTCGGTCAGCCCCAGCATTTT.

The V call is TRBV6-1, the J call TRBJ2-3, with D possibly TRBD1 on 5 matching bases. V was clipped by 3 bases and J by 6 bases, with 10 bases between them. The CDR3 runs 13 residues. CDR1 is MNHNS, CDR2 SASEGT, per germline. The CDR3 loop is CASSERRADTQYF. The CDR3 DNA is TGTGCCAGCAGTGAGCGCAGGGCCGATACGCAGTATTTT.